This is a list of T cell receptor beta chains from one sample in a study of blood T cell repertoires in COVID-19. This table comes from immunoSEQ multiplex PCR, and its TCRdb copy is limited to in-frame clones, with some not included. The sample records under 200,000 clones, 80% to 85% being singletons. Sequencing input: peripheral blood. These receptor sequences come from a human donor with acute or convalescent COVID-19. The donor label of this sample is uncertain. Each CDR3 is given with its conserved first and last residue. The order of the fields is V gene, J gene, clone size, D gene, CDR3 protein, CDR3 DNA. D genes are given only for firm matches. Size values are once, few and many counts, or a class for expanded clones, and some rows have none.

TRBV6-2/TRBV6-3	TRBJ1-6	-	TRBD1	CASSYTGQGLNSPLHF	TGTGCCAGCAGTTATACGGGACAGGGGTTGAATTCACCCCTCCACTTT
TRBV28	TRBJ2-6	-	-	CASRGTGPSGANVLTF	TGTGCCAGCCGGGGGACTGGCCCCTCTGGGGCCAACGTCCTGACTTTC
TRBV3-1/TRBV3-2	TRBJ1-3	-	-	CASSQEGRSSGNTIYF	TGTGCCAGCAGCCAAGAGGGGCGGAGCTCTGGAAACACCATATATTTT
TRBV11-2	TRBJ2-4	-	-	CASSFGPYREMGNIQYF	TGTGCCAGCAGCTTCGGACCCTACAGGGAAATGGGAAACATTCAGTACTTC
TRBV7-8	TRBJ2-3	few	TRBD2	CASSPSGWTDTQYF	TGTGCCAGCAGCCCTAGCGGTTGGACAGATACGCAGTATTTT
TRBV5-1	TRBJ2-1	-	TRBD1	CASSLYGQGRGNEQFF	TGCGCCAGCAGCTTGTATGGACAGGGTAGAGGCAATGAGCAGTTCTTC
TRBV7-2	TRBJ2-2	-	-	CASSLKRVAGELFF	TGTGCCAGCAGCTTAAAACGAGTGGCCGGGGAGCTGTTTTTT
TRBV5-1	TRBJ1-6	-	-	CASSVTGPNSPLHF	TGCGCCAGCAGCGTAACAGGTCCTAATTCACCCCTCCACTTT
TRBV30	TRBJ1-2	-	-	CAWSGREARGYTF	TGTGCCTGGAGTGGTAGGGAGGCGAGGGGCTACACCTTC
TRBV15	TRBJ2-5	once	-	CATSGSTGSGETQYF	TGTGCCACCAGCGGTAGCACAGGGTCGGGGGAGACCCAGTACTTC
TRBV5-4	TRBJ2-5	-	TRBD2	CASSSLGGGAPETQYF	TGTGCCAGCAGCTCCCTTGGCGGGGGGGCCCCGGAGACCCAGTACTTC
TRBV7-2	TRBJ1-5	-	TRBD1	CASSLTGQFNQPQHF	TGTGCCAGCAGCCTGACGGGACAGTTTAATCAGCCCCAGCATTTT
TRBV2	TRBJ1-2	-	-	CASRSGGRGDYGYTF	TGTGCCAGCAGATCGGGGGGACGGGGGGACTATGGCTACACCTTC
TRBV14	TRBJ2-4	-	TRBD1	CASSQATGFYKNIQYF	TGTGCCAGCAGCCAAGCGACAGGGTTTTACAAAAACATTCAGTACTTC
TRBV5-1	TRBJ2-2	-	-	CASSLSQVANTGELFF	TGCGCCAGCAGCCTAAGCCAGGTCGCGAACACCGGGGAGCTGTTTTTT
TRBV5-4	TRBJ2-5	few	-	CASSWLAAQETQYF	TGTGCCAGCAGCTGGTTAGCGGCCCAAGAGACCCAGTACTTC
TRBV6-5	TRBJ1-2	few	-	CASSYYGLYGYTF	TGTGCCAGCAGTTACTACGGACTCTATGGCTACACCTTC